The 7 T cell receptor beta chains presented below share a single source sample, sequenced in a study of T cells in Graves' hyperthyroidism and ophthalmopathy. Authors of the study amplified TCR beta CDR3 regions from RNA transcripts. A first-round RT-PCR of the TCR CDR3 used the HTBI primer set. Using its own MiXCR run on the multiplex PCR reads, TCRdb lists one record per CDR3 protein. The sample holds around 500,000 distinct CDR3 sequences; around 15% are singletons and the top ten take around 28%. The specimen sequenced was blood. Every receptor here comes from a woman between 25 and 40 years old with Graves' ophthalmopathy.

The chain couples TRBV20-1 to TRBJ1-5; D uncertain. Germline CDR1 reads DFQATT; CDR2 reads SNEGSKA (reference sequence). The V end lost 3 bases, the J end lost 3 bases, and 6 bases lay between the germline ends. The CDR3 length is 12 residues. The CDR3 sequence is CSARRANQPQHF. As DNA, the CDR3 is TGCAGTGCTAGGCGGGCCAATCAGCCCCAGCATTTT.

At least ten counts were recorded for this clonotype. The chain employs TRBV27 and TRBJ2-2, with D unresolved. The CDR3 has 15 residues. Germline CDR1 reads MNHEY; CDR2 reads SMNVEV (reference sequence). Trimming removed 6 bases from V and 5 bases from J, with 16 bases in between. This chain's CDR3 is CASSLNRVMTGELFF. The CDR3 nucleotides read TGTGCCAGCAGCCTAAATCGGGTTATGACCGGGGAGCTGTTTTTT.

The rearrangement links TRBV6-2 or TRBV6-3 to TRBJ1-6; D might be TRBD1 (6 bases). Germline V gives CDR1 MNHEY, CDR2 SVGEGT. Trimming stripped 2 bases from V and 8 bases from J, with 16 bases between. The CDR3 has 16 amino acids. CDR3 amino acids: CASSYPDSSFDSPLHF. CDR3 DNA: TGTGCCAGCAGTTACCCGGACAGTAGCTTTGATTCACCCCTCCACTTT.

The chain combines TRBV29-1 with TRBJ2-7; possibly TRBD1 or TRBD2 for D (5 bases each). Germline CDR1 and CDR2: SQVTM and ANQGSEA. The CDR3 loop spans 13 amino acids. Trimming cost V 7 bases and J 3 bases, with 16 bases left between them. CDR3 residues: CSARDRINYEQYF. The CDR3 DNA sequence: TGCAGCGCTCGGGACCGCATCAACTACGAGCAGTACTTC.

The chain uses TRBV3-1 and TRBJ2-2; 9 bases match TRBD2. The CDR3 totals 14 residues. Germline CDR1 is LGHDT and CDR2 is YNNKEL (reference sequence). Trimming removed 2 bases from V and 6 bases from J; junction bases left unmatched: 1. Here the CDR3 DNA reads TGTGCCAGCAGCCAAATAGCGGGAGCCGGGGAGCTGTTTTTT. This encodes CASSQIAGAGELFF.

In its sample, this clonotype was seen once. The CDR3 DNA is TGTGCCAGCCAACAAGGGGGGGCGCTGACTAATGAAAAACTGTTTTTT. Its translation: CASQQGGALTNEKLFF. V gene TRBV28 combines with J gene TRBJ1-4, with a tentative D call TRBD1 (6 bases). This CDR3 contains 16 residues. Trimming took off 8 bases at V and 2 bases at J, with 18 bases between the two ends. Germline V gene lookup returns CDR1 MDHEN and CDR2 SYDVKM.

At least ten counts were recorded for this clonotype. CDR3 loop: CASSLTLGDEQFF. In nucleotides, the CDR3 is TGCGCCAGCAGCTTAACCCTGGGGGACGAGCAGTTCTTC. The chain joins TRBV5-1 to TRBJ2-1, with D tentatively TRBD1 or TRBD2 (5 bases each). The CDR3 length is 13 residues. V lost 2 bases and J lost 10, with 13 bases in between. The germline V gene encodes CDR1 SGHRS and CDR2 YFSETQ. The variable domain in full, completed from reference TRBV5-1 and TRBJ2-1, reads KAGVTQTPRYLIKTRGQQVTLSCSPISGHRSVSWYQQTPGQGLQFLFEYFSETQRNKGNFPGRFSGRQFSNSRSEMNVSTLELGDSALYLCASSLTLGDEQFFGPGTRLTVL.